The 31 T cell receptor beta chains below come from one sample, sequenced in a study of cytomegalovirus exposure and HLA in healthy donors. Amplification used 60 Vbeta primers and 13 Jbeta primers. Libraries were prepared by immunoSEQ multiplex PCR; TCRdb keeps only in-frame clonotypes and omits some of them. In the table there are about 150,000 clones, about 83% of which are singletons. Sequences were obtained from PBMCs. These receptors came from a man aged 35 to 55 in good health and CMV-seropositive.

For the CDR3, the DNA is TGTGCCAGCAGCTACCAGGGGAACACTGAAGCTTTCTTT. Amino acids: CASSYQGNTEAFF. V gene TRBV11-2 combines with J gene TRBJ1-1; TRBD1 is a possible D gene (5 bases). Germline V gene data show CDR1 as SGHAT and CDR2 as FQNNGV. CDR3 length equals 13 residues. V lost 4 bases and J lost 1, with 7 bases in between.

The chain carries TRBV1 and TRBJ2-1; TRBD2 is the table's D call and was not checked against the DNA. TRBV1 is labeled a pseudogene. The CDR3 totals 14 residues. CDR3: CTSSASGTYNEQFF. For the CDR3, the DNA is TGCACCAGCAGCGCTAGCGGGACCTACAATGAGCAGTTCTTC.

The chain links TRBV29-1 to TRBJ1-5; a possible D gene is TRBD1 (6 bases). The CDR3 has 15 amino acids. Per the germline V gene, CDR1 is SQVTM and CDR2 is ANQGSEA. Trimming removed 6 bases from V and 0 bases from J, with 15 bases in between. CDR3 sequence: CSVKDSYYSNQPQHF. The CDR3 nucleotides are TGCAGCGTCAAGGACAGCTACTATAGCAATCAGCCCCAGCATTTT.

The chain employs TRBV28 and TRBJ2-7; D may be TRBD2 (7 bases). The V end was cut by 9 bases, the J end by 2 bases, with 20 bases between. Germline V gene lookup returns CDR1 MDHEN and CDR2 SYDVKM. The CDR3 runs 15 residues. As DNA, the CDR3 is TGTGCCAGTCAAGAGGGGGAGGGCCTCGCCTACGAGCAGTACTTC. This encodes CASQEGEGLAYEQYF.

This sequence joins TRBV5-1 and TRBJ2-7; D is perhaps TRBD2 (6 bases). The V gene's germline CDR1 is SGHRS and CDR2 YFSETQ. Trimming left V 3 bases short and J 2 bases short, with 18 bases between. This CDR3 region has 16 residues. Written as DNA, the CDR3 is TGCGCCAGCAGCTCCTCCTCGGGGACTGGGACCTACGAGCAGTACTTC. Its translation: CASSSSSGTGTYEQYF.

The chain links TRBV27 to TRBJ2-7; no definite D call. Germline CDR1 and CDR2: MNHEY and SMNVEV (reference sequence). The CDR3 has 13 residues. Trimming shortened V by 5 bases and J by 1 base, and 9 bases separated the two germline ends. CDR3 nucleotides: TGTGCCAGCAGTCTGTTCGGGTCCTACGAGCAGTACTTC. Its translation is CASSLFGSYEQYF.

The chain links TRBV5-1 to TRBJ1-5; D is uncertain. V was cut by 8 bases and J by 4 bases, with 16 bases left in between. This CDR3 has 14 amino acids. CDR1 and CDR2 from the germline V gene are SGHRS and YFSETQ. CDR3 residues: CARAVRRTNQPQHF. CDR3 DNA: TGCGCCAGAGCAGTGCGACGGACTAATCAGCCCCAGCATTTT.

The chain combines TRBV9 with TRBJ1-1; tentative D call: TRBD1 (6 bases). V dropped 2 bases and J dropped 6 bases, with 11 bases sitting between them. The CDR3 is 13 residues long. Germline CDR1 is SGDLS and CDR2 is YYNGEE. Here the CDR3 reads CASSVDGTPEAFF. The CDR3, as DNA: TGTGCCAGCAGCGTCGATGGGACACCTGAAGCTTTCTTT.

This CDR3 reads CASSLGQQVSAFF. The DNA of the CDR3 is TGTGCCAGCAGTCTGGGACAGCAGGTCTCGGCTTTCTTT. The chain recombines TRBV6-5 with TRBJ1-1; 7 bases agree with TRBD1. V shed 5 bases and J 11 bases; nucleotides not matched to a gene: 11. The germline V gene encodes CDR1 MNHEY and CDR2 SVGAGI. The CDR3 runs 13 residues.

This clone turned up a few times. The chain joins TRBV5-1 to TRBJ2-3; TRBD2 aligns across 8 bases. The CDR3 extends over 16 amino acids. Germline loops: CDR1 SGHRS, CDR2 YFSETQ. The J segment lost 0 bases and the V segment lost 4 bases, leaving 7 bases of the junction unmatched. The CDR3 sequence is CASSLGVAGSTDTQYF. DNA for the CDR3: TGCGCCAGCAGCCTTGGGGTAGCGGGAAGCACAGATACGCAGTATTTT. The whole variable domain, filled in from reference TRBV5-1 and TRBJ2-3, reads KAGVTQTPRYLIKTRGQQVTLSCSPISGHRSVSWYQQTPGQGLQFLFEYFSETQRNKGNFPGRFSGRQFSNSRSEMNVSTLELGDSALYLCASSLGVAGSTDTQYFGPGTRLTVL.

This clone was seen a single time. This sequence joins TRBV19 and TRBJ2-7; TRBD2 is a possible D gene (6 bases). The V gene's germline CDR1 is LNHDA and CDR2 SQIVND (reference sequence). The CDR3 consists of 15 residues. V lost 6 bases, J lost 0 bases, and 15 bases lay in between. The CDR3 protein is CASRPLGGSSYEQYF. The CDR3 nucleotides are TGTGCCAGTAGGCCCCTGGGGGGTAGCTCCTACGAGCAGTACTTC. The whole variable domain, remainder taken from reference TRBV19 and TRBJ2-7, is DGGITQSPKYLFRKEGQNVTLSCEQNLNHDAMYWYRQDPGQGLRLIYYSQIVNDFQKGDIAEGYSVSREKKESFPLTVTSAQKNPTAFYLCASRPLGGSSYEQYFGPGTRLTVT.

The J gene is TRBJ1-1, the V gene TRBV6-1; 7 nucleotides agree with TRBD1. Looked up from germline, CDR1 is MNHNS and CDR2 is SASEGT. The CDR3 runs 15 residues. J lost 5 bases, V lost 2 bases, and 8 bases had no gene match. CDR3 sequence: CASSERVGGWTEAFF. The CDR3 nucleotides are TGTGCCAGCAGTGAAAGGGTAGGGGGCTGGACTGAAGCTTTCTTT.

V gene TRBV6-1 combines with J gene TRBJ1-5, with no clear D. The CDR3 sequence is 17 residues long. The V end lost 1 base, the J end lost 1 base, and 14 bases lay between the germline ends. CDR1 is MNHNS and CDR2 is SASEGT in the germline V gene. The CDR3 DNA is TGTGCCAGCAGTGAAGGGCGGGATTTGGGCAGCAATCAGCCCCAGCATTTT. This translates into CASSEGRDLGSNQPQHF.

The gene calls are TRBV15 and TRBJ2-1, with 10 bases matching TRBD2. Trimming cost V 6 bases and J 8 bases; bases outside gene matches: 13. The V gene's germline CDR1 is LNHNV and CDR2 YYDKDF (reference sequence). The CDR3 is 16 amino acids. CDR3 sequence reads: CATSLLAGVTFHEQFF. CDR3 nucleotides: TGTGCCACCAGTCTCCTAGCGGGAGTAACCTTCCATGAGCAGTTCTTC.

This clone has just one count. The chain carries TRBV6-9 and TRBJ2-3, with 15 bases lining up with TRBD2. The CDR3 sequence is 20 residues long. Germline trimming cut 6 bases from V and 5 bases from J; bases unmatched to any gene: 18. The germline gives CDR1 MNHGY, CDR2 SVAAGI. CDR3 sequence reads: CASSHTRTSGRAYRRDTQYF. The CDR3 bases are TGTGCCAGCAGCCACACCCGGACTAGCGGGAGGGCCTATCGTAGAGATACGCAGTATTTT.

The chain couples TRBV27 to TRBJ2-1; 11 bases line up with TRBD2. CDR3 length: 16 amino acids. Germline CDR1 is MNHEY and CDR2 is SMNVEV (reference sequence). Trimming took 1 base from V and 2 from J; bases not matched to a gene: 1. CDR3 residues: CASSLLTSGTYNEQFF. CDR3 DNA sequence: TGTGCCAGCAGTTTATTGACTAGCGGGACCTACAATGAGCAGTTCTTC.

The chain links TRBV5-1 to TRBJ1-4; weak D call: TRBD1 (6 bases). V lost 5 bases to trimming and J lost 6 bases, with 11 bases between them. Germline values: CDR1 SGHRS, CDR2 YFSETQ. The CDR3 loop spans 13 amino acids. The CDR3 sequence is CASSQTGDEKLFF. In DNA form, the CDR3 reads TGCGCCAGCAGTCAGACAGGTGATGAAAAACTGTTTTTT. Complete variable domain (other parts from reference TRBV5-1 and TRBJ1-4): KAGVTQTPRYLIKTRGQQVTLSCSPISGHRSVSWYQQTPGQGLQFLFEYFSETQRNKGNFPGRFSGRQFSNSRSEMNVSTLELGDSALYLCASSQTGDEKLFFGSGTQLSVL.

In nucleotides, the CDR3 is TGTGCCAGTACCGGCGGGAGGGACAGTAGCTCCTACAATGAGCAGTTCTTC. Protein: CASTGGRDSSSYNEQFF. The rearrangement uses TRBV19 and TRBJ2-1; 9 bases align to TRBD2. Looked up from germline, CDR1 is LNHDA and CDR2 is SQIVND (reference sequence). Unmatched junction bases numbered 10, after V lost 7 bases and J lost 0 bases. This CDR3 is 17 amino acids long. Full variable domain (rest looked up from reference TRBV19 and TRBJ2-1): DGGITQSPKYLFRKEGQNVTLSCEQNLNHDAMYWYRQDPGQGLRLIYYSQIVNDFQKGDIAEGYSVSREKKESFPLTVTSAQKNPTAFYLCASTGGRDSSSYNEQFFGPGTRLTVL.

This clone was seen only a few times. The chain employs TRBV7-6 and TRBJ1-3; maybe TRBD1 (5 bases). Trimming took off 5 bases at V and 8 bases at J, with 16 bases between the two ends. Germline values: CDR1 SGHVS, CDR2 FNYEAQ. This CDR3 contains 14 residues. The CDR3: CASSPRVRADTIYF. DNA of the CDR3: TGTGCCAGCAGCCCTAGGGTCAGGGCTGACACCATATATTTT.

CDR3 protein: CASSSGLAAYNEQFF. The CDR3, as DNA: TGTGCCAGTAGTTCCGGACTAGCGGCGTACAATGAGCAGTTCTTC. The chain is built from TRBV19 and TRBJ2-1; 10 bases are a match to TRBD2. The J segment lost 4 bases and the V segment lost 5 bases, leaving 5 bases of the junction unmatched. Germline V gives CDR1 LNHDA, CDR2 SQIVND (reference sequence). This CDR3 spans 15 amino acids.

The rearrangement joins TRBV6-1 to TRBJ2-7; possibly TRBD2 for D (6 bases). The CDR3 is 14 residues long. CDR1 is MNHNS, CDR2 SASEGT, per germline. V shed 4 bases and J shed 0 bases, with 10 bases lying between them. The CDR3 DNA follows: TGTGCCAGCAGTGTGGGGGGAGCCTCCTACGAGCAGTACTTC. Protein sequence: CASSVGGASYEQYF.

This chain joins TRBV29-1 and TRBJ2-3, with TRBD1 matching over 7 bases. V lost 6 bases to trimming and J lost 3 bases; unmatched junction nucleotides: 3. Germline CDR1 reads SQVTM; CDR2 reads ANQGSEA. The CDR3 has 12 amino acids. This CDR3 reads CSVMTGTDTQYF. CDR3 nucleotide sequence: TGCAGCGTCATGACAGGGACAGATACGCAGTATTTT.

This sequence joins TRBV5-1 and TRBJ1-3, with a tentative D call TRBD1 (5 bases). CDR1 SGHRS and CDR2 YFSETQ come from the germline V gene. The CDR3 runs to 14 residues. V shed 4 bases and J shed 2 bases, with 10 bases lying between them. CDR3 nucleotides: TGCGCCAGCAGCCAGGGTGGGCCTGGAAACACCATATATTTT. Translating gives CASSQGGPGNTIYF.

The gene calls are TRBV27 and TRBJ1-5; D gene ambiguous. From germline, CDR1 is MNHEY and CDR2 SMNVEV (reference sequence). The ends were cut back, 3 bases at V and 5 bases at J, with 8 bases in the middle. The CDR3 loop spans 13 amino acids. The CDR3 reads CASSFSNDQPQHF. The CDR3 region has the DNA TGTGCCAGCAGTTTTAGCAACGATCAGCCCCAGCATTTT.

CDR3 in DNA: TGCGCCAGCAGCTTAGAGGCCATTGGGAGCTCCTACGAGCAGTACTTC. Translated, it gives CASSLEAIGSSYEQYF. The chain employs TRBV5-1 and TRBJ2-7; maybe TRBD2 (5 bases). The CDR3 has 16 residues. Trimming took 2 bases from V and 0 from J, leaving 15 bases between them. Germline lookup yields CDR1 SGHRS and CDR2 YFSETQ.

The J gene is TRBJ1-4, the V gene TRBV10-3; D is undetermined. Looked up from germline, CDR1 is ENHRY and CDR2 is SYGVKD. Trimming left V 3 bases short and J 4 bases short, with 3 bases between. The CDR3 covers 12 residues. The CDR3 DNA reads TGTGCCATCAGTGACAGTAATGAAAAACTGTTTTTT. This gives the protein CAISDSNEKLFF.

The genes are TRBV6-5 and TRBJ1-1; the match to TRBD1 covers 7 bases. CDR1 and CDR2 (germline): MNHEY, SVGAGI. The CDR3 covers 13 residues. V was pared by 5 bases and J by 8 bases, with 8 bases of the junction left unmatched. The CDR3 protein is CASSRQGGREAFF. CDR3 DNA: TGTGCCAGCAGTCGACAGGGTGGGCGAGAAGCTTTCTTT.

The chain recombines TRBV28 with TRBJ2-2, with D possibly matching TRBD1 (5 bases). CDR3 length equals 13 residues. V was trimmed by 5 bases and J by 5 bases, leaving 9 bases between them. CDR1 and CDR2 (germline): MDHEN, SYDVKM. CDR3 bases: TGTGCCAGCAGTGTTTCAGGGACCGGGGAGCTGTTTTTT. It encodes CASSVSGTGELFF.

The chain employs TRBV28 and TRBJ1-2, with a weak D call TRBD1 (5 bases). The V gene lost 4 bases and the J gene lost 6 bases, with 9 bases spanning the gap. The CDR3 has 12 amino acids. The germline V gene has CDR1 MDHEN and CDR2 SYDVKM. The chain's CDR3 is CASSSQGDGYTF. The CDR3 DNA is TGTGCCAGCAGTTCCCAAGGGGATGGCTACACCTTC.

This clone was counted only a few times. This rearrangement joins TRBV28 to TRBJ2-3; weak D call: TRBD1 (6 bases). The CDR3 has 15 residues. Germline assignment: CDR1 MDHEN and CDR2 SYDVKM. Deletions cut 2 bases from V and 1 base from J, with 10 bases between. CDR3 loop: CASSLPQGRTDTQYF. The CDR3 nucleotides read TGTGCCAGCAGTTTACCCCAGGGGCGCACAGATACGCAGTATTTT. Drawing the rest from reference TRBV28 and TRBJ2-3, the complete variable domain is DVKVTQSSRYLVKRTGEKVFLECVQDMDHENMFWYRQDPGLGLRLIYFSYDVKMKEKGDIPEGYSVSREKKERFSLILESASTNQTSMYLCASSLPQGRTDTQYFGPGTRLTVL.

This chain links TRBV9 with TRBJ2-2, with no clear D. Germline loops: CDR1 SGDLS, CDR2 YYNGEE. There are 13 residues in the CDR3. V was pared by 0 bases and J by 5 bases, with 5 bases between. The CDR3 DNA is TGTGCCAGCAGCGTAGTCTTGACCGGGGAGCTGTTTTTT. Its protein product is CASSVVLTGELFF.